This T cell receptor beta chain came from a study of T-cell memory formation after mild COVID-19. At the level of the study: Across donors, TCR clusters were largely donor specific.

The V end was cut by 1 base, the J end by 7 bases, with 10 bases between. Germline lookup yields CDR1 SEHNR and CDR2 FQNEAQ (reference sequence). The CDR3 consists of 13 residues. TCRdb analysed the 5' RACE reads with MiXCR anew, one entry per CDR3 protein. This sample has about 390,000 distinct CDR3 sequences, with approximately 15% found just once. Study-wide results and caveats: CD4+ contracting clones were found mainly in CM and EM, and CD8+ ones in EMRA. Detection of some responders pre-infection suggested pre-existing cross-reactive memory T cells participated. Whereas later expanders leaned CD4+, clones contracting day 15 to 85 showed a balanced CD4/CD8 makeup.

About this clonotype: What it binds is not known.

This TCR was sampled from a man between 18 and 29 years old who had mild COVID-19 (a few samples of this study predate the infection). Cell type and time point are not known. The source material was PBMCs or a T cell subset sorted from them (not recorded which). V usage is TRBV7-9 and J usage is TRBJ1-2; no definite D call. CDR3 region: CASSLGQPFGYTF. In nucleotides, the CDR3 is TGTGCCAGCAGCTTAGGGCAGCCGTTTGGCTACACCTTC.